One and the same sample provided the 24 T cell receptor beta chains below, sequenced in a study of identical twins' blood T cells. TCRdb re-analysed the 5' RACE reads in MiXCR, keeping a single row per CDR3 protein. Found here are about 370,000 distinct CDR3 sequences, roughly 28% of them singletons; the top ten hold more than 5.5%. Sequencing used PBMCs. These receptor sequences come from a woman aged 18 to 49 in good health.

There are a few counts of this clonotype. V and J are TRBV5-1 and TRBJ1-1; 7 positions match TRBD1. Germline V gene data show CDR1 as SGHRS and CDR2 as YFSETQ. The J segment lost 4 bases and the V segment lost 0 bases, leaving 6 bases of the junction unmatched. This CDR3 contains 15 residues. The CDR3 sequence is CASSLDIQGSTEAFF. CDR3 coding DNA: TGCGCCAGCAGCTTGGATATACAGGGGAGCACTGAAGCTTTCTTT.

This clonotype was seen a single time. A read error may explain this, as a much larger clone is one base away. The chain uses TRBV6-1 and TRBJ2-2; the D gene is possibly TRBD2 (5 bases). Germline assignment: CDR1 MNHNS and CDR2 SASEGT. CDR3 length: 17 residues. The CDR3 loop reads CASSEFRGIGNNGELFF. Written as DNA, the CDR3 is TGTGCCAGCAGTGAGTTCAGAGGGATAGGAAACAACGGGGAGCTGTTTTTT.

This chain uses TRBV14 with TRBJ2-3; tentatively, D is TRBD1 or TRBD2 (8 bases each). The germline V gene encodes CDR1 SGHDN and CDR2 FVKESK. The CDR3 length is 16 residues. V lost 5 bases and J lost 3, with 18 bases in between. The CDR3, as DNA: TGTGCCAGCAGCTCAGGGGGCGGACTAGCAACAGATACGCAGTATTTT. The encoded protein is CASSSGGGLATDTQYF.

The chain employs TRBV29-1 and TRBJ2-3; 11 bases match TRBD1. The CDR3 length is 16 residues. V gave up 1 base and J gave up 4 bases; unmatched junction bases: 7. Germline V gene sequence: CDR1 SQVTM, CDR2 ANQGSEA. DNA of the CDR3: TGCAGCGTTGAAGGGCCGGGACAGGGGGTTTCAGATACGCAGTATTTT. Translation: CSVEGPGQGVSDTQYF.

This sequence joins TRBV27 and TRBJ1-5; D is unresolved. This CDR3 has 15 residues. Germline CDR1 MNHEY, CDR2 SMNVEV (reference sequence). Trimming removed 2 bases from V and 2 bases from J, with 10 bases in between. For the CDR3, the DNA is TGTGCCAGCAGTTTACTCGCCGACGGCAATCAGCCCCAGCATTTT. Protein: CASSLLADGNQPQHF.

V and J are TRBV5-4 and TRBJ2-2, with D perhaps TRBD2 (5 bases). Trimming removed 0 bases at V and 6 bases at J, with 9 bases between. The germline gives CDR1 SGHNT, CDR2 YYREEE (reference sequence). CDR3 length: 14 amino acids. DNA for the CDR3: TGTGCCAGCAGCTTGGCCGGGATCCCCGGGGAGCTGTTTTTT. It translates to CASSLAGIPGELFF.

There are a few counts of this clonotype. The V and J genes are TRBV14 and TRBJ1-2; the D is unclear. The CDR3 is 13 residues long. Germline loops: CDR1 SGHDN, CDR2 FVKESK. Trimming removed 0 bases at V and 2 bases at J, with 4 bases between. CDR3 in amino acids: CASSQELNYGYTF. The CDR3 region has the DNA TGTGCCAGCAGCCAAGAACTCAACTATGGCTACACCTTC.

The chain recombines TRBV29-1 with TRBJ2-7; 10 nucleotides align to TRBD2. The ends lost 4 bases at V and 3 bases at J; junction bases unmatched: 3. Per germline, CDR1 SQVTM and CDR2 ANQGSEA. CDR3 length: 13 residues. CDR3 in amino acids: CSVVGTSDYEQYF. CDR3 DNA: TGCAGCGTTGTAGGGACTAGCGACTACGAGCAGTACTTC.

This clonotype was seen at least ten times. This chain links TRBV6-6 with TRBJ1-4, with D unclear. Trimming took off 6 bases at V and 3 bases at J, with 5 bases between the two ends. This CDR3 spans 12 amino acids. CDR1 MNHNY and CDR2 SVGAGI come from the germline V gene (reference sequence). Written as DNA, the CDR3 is TGTGCCAGCAGACCCCCTAATGAAAAACTGTTTTTT. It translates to CASRPPNEKLFF.

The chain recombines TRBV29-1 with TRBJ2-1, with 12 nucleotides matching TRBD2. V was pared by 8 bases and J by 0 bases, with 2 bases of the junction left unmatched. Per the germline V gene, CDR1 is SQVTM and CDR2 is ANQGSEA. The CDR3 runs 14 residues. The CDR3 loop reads CSQTSGSSYNEQFF. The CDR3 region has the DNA TGCAGCCAGACTAGCGGGAGCTCCTACAATGAGCAGTTCTTC.

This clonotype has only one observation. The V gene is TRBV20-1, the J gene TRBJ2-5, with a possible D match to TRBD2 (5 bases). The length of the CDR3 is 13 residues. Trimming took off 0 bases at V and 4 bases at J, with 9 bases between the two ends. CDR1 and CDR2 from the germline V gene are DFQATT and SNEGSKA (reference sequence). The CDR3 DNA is TGCAGTGCTAGAGAAGACCGGGGAGAGACCCAGTACTTC. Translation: CSAREDRGETQYF.

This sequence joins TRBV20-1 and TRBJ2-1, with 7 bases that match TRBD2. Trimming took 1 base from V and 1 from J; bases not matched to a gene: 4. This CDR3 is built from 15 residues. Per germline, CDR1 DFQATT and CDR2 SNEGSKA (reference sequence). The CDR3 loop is CSARARTRSYNEQFF. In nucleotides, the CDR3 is TGCAGTGCTAGAGCCCGGACTAGATCCTACAATGAGCAGTTCTTC.

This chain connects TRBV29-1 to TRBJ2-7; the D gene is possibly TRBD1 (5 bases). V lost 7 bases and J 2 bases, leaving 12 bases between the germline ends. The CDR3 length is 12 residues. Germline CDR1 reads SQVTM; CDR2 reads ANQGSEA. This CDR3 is CSARTLPYEQYF. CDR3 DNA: TGCAGCGCCCGGACACTCCCCTACGAGCAGTACTTC.

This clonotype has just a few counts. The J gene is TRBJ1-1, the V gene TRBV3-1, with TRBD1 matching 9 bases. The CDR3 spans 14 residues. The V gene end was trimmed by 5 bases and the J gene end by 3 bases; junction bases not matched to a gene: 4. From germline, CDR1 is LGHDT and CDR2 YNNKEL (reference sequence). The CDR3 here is CASSYRGPDTEAFF. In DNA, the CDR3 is TGTGCCAGCAGCTACAGGGGGCCCGACACTGAAGCTTTCTTT.

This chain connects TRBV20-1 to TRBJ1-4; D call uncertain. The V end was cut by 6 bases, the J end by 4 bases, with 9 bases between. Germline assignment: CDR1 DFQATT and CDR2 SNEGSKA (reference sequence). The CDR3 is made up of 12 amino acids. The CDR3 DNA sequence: TGCAGTGCCAGGACTTTTAATGAAAAACTGTTTTTT. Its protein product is CSARTFNEKLFF.

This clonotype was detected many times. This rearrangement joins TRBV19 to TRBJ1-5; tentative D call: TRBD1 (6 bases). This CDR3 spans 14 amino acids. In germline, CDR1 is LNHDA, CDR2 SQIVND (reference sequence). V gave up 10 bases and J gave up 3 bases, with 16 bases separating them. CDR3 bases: TGTGCCATCCGGGGGCCGAACCACAATCAGCCCCAGCATTTT. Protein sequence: CAIRGPNHNQPQHF. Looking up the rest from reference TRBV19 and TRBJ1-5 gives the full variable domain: DGGITQSPKYLFRKEGQNVTLSCEQNLNHDAMYWYRQDPGQGLRLIYYSQIVNDFQKGDIAEGYSVSREKKESFPLTVTSAQKNPTAFYLCAIRGPNHNQPQHFGDGTRLSIL.

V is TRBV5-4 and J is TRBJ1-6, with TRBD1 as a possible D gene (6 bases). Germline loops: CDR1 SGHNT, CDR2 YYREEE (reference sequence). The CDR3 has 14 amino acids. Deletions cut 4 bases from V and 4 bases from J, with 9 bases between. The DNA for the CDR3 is TGTGCCAGCAGCCCCGGACAGTATAATTCACCCCTCCACTTT. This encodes CASSPGQYNSPLHF.

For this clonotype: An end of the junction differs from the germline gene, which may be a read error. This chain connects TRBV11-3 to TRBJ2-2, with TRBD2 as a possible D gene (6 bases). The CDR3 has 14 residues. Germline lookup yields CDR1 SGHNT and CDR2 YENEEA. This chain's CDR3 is CASSGRDFQGERFF. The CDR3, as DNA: TGTGCCAGCAGCGGCCGGGACTTTCAAGGGGAGCGGTTTTTT.

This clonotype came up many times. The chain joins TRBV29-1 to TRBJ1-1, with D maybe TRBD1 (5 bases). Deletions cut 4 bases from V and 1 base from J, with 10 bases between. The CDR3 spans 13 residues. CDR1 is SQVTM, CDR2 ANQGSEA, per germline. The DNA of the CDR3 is TGCAGCGTTGTATCAGGGTCGAACACTGAAGCTTTCTTT. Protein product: CSVVSGSNTEAFF.

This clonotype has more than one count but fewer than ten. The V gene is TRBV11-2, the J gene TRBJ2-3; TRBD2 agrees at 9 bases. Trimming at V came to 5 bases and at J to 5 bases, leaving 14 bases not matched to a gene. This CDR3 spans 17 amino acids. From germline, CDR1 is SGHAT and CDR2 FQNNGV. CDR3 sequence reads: CASSPEPLAGTGDTQYF. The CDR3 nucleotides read TGTGCCAGCAGCCCCGAACCCCTAGCGGGGACGGGAGATACGCAGTATTTT.

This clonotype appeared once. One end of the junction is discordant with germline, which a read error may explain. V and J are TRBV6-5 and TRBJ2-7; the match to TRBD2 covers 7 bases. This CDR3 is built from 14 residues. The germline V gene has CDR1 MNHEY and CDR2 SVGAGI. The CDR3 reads CAGSPASGPYEQYF. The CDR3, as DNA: TGTGCCGGCAGCCCAGCTAGCGGTCCCTACGAGCAGTACTTC.

The CDR3 here is CASSGASSSYNEQFF. CDR3 nucleotides: TGCGCCAGCAGTGGAGCGAGTAGCTCCTACAATGAGCAGTTCTTC. V is TRBV5-1 and J is TRBJ2-1; D is uncertain. CDR1 is SGHRS and CDR2 is YFSETQ in the germline V gene. The CDR3 is 15 residues long. V was trimmed by 5 bases and J by 0 bases, leaving 12 bases between them.

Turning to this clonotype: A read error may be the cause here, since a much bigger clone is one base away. CDR3 nucleotide sequence: TGTGCCAGCAGCTTAGAAGCAGGGCGTAATTCACCCCTCCACTTT. Translated, it gives CASSLEAGRNSPLHF. The chain recombines TRBV11-2 with TRBJ1-6, with a tentative D call TRBD1 (5 bases). V lost 0 bases to trimming and J lost 6 bases, with 9 bases between them. CDR1 SGHAT and CDR2 FQNNGV come from the germline V gene. The CDR3 extends over 15 amino acids.

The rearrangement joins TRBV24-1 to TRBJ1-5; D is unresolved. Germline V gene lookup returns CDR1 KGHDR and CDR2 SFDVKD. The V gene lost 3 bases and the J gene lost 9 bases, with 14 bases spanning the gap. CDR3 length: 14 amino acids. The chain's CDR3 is CATSDSTRLGPQHF. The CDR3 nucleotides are TGTGCCACCAGTGATAGTACACGGCTCGGGCCCCAGCATTTT.